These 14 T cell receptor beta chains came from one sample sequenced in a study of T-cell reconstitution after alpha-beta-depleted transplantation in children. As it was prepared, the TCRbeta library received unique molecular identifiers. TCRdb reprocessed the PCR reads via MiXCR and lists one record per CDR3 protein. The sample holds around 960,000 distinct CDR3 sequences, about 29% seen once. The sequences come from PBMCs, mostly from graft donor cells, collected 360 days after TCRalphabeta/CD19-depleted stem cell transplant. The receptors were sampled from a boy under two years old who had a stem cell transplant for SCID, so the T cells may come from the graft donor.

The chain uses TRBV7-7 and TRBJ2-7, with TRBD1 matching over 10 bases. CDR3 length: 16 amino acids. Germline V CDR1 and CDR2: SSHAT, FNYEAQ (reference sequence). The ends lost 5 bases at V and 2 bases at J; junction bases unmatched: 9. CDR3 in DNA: TGTGCCAGCAGCCCTCGGGACAGGGGATTCACCTACGAGCAGTACTTC. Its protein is CASSPRDRGFTYEQYF.

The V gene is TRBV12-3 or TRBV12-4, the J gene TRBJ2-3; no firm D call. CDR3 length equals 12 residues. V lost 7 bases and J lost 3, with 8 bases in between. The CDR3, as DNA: TGTGCCAGCAACCCCATGACAGATACGCAGTATTTT. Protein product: CASNPMTDTQYF.

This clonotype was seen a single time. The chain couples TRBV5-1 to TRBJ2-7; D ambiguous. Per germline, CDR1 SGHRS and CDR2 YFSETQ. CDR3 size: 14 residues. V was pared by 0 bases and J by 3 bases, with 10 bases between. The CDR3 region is CASSLETPSYEQYF. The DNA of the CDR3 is TGCGCCAGCAGCTTGGAGACACCCAGCTACGAGCAGTACTTC.

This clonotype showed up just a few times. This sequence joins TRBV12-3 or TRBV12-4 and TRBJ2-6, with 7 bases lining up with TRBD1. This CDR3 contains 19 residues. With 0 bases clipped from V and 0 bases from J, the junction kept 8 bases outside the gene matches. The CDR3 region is CASSLALGTVSSGANVLTF. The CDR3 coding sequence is TGTGCCAGCAGTTTAGCGCTCGGGACAGTCTCCTCTGGGGCCAACGTCCTGACTTTC.

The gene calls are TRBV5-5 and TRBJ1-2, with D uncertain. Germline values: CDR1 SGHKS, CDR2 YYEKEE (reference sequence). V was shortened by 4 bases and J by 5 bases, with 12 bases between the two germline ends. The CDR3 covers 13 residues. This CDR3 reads CASSTGRFYGYTF. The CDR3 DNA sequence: TGTGCCAGCAGCACCGGACGGTTTTATGGCTACACCTTC.

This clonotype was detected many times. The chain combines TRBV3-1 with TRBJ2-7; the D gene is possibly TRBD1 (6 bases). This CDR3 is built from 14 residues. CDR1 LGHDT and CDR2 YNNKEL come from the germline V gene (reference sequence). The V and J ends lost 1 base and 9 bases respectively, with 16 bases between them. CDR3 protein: CASSQGRDNGRQYF. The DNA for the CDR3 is TGTGCCAGCAGCCAAGGCCGGGACAATGGGAGGCAGTACTTC.

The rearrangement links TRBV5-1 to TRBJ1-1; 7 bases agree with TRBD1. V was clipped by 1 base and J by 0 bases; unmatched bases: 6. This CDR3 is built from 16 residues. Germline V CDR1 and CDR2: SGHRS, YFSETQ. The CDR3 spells CASSLTGVAMNTEAFF. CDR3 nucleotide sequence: TGCGCCAGCAGCTTGACAGGGGTAGCGATGAACACTGAAGCTTTCTTT.

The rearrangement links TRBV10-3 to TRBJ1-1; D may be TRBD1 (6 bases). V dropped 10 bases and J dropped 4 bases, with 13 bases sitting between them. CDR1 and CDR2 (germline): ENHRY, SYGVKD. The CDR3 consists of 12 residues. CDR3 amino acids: CATTGSGTEAFF. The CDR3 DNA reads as TGTGCCACTACAGGGTCGGGCACTGAAGCTTTCTTT.

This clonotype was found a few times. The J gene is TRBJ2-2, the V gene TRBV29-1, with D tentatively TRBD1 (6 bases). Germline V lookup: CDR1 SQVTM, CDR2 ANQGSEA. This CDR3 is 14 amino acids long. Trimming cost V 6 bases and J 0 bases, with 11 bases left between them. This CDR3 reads CSVAGAPNTGELFF. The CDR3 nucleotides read TGCAGCGTCGCAGGGGCTCCGAACACCGGGGAGCTGTTTTTT.

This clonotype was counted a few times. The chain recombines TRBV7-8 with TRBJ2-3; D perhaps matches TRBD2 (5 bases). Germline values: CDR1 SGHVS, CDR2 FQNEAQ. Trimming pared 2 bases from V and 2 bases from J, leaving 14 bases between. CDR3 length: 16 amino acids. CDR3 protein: CASSLLSGQTTDTQYF. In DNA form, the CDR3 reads TGTGCCAGCAGCTTACTCAGCGGCCAGACCACAGATACGCAGTATTTT.

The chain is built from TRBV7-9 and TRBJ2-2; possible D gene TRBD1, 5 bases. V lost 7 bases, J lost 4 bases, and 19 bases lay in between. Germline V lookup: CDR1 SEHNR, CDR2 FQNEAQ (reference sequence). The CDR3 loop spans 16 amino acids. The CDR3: CASTLRAGLATGELFF. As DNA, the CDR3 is TGTGCCAGCACCCTTAGGGCAGGGTTGGCCACCGGGGAGCTGTTTTTT.

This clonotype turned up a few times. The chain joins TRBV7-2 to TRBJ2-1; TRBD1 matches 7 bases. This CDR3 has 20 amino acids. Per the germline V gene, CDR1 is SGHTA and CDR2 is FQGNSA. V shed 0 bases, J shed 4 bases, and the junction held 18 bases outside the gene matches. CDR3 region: CASSLAGGDAKGVVYNEQFF. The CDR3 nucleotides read TGTGCCAGCAGCTTAGCAGGGGGCGACGCTAAAGGAGTAGTGTACAATGAGCAGTTCTTC.

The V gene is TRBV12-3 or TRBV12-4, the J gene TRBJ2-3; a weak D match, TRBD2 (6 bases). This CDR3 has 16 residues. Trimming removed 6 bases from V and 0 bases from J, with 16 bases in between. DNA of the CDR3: TGTGCCAGCAGAAAACAGACCGGGACTAGCACAGATACGCAGTATTTT. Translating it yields CASRKQTGTSTDTQYF.

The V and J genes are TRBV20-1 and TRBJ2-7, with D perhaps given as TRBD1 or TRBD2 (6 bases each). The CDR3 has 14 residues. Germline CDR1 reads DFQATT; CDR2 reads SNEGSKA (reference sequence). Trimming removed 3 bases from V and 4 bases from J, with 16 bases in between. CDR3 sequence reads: CSARKQGGRYEQYF. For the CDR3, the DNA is TGCAGTGCTAGGAAACAGGGAGGTCGGTACGAGCAGTACTTC.